Below, 18 T cell receptor beta chains from the same sample are listed, as sequenced in a study of blood T cell repertoires in COVID-19. Generated by immunoSEQ multiplex PCR, the TCRdb table keeps only in-frame clones and is missing some. Of some 120,000 clones in the sample, 85% were seen once. The specimen sequenced was peripheral blood. The receptor source for this set is a woman over 75 with acute or convalescent COVID-19.

This clone is a singleton in its sample. The chain couples TRBV5-1 to TRBJ1-2; D gene unclear. The V end was cut by 0 bases, the J end by 0 bases, with 12 bases between. The germline V gene encodes CDR1 SGHRS and CDR2 YFSETQ. This CDR3 is built from 16 residues. The CDR3 sequence is CASSLAVVGANYGYTF. As DNA, the CDR3 is TGCGCCAGCAGCTTGGCCGTCGTGGGCGCTAACTATGGCTACACCTTC.

The J gene is TRBJ1-2, the V gene TRBV2; possible D gene TRBD1, 5 bases. This CDR3 region has 13 residues. The V gene lost 6 bases and the J gene lost 4 bases, with 12 bases spanning the gap. Germline V gene sequence: CDR1 SNHLY, CDR2 FYNNEI. The CDR3 is CASRETGVYGYTF. The DNA of the CDR3 is TGTGCCAGCAGGGAAACAGGCGTCTATGGCTACACCTTC.

The V call is TRBV7-9, the J call TRBJ2-2, with TRBD2 matching 8 bases. From germline, CDR1 is SEHNR and CDR2 FQNEAQ (reference sequence). There are 17 residues in the CDR3. V shed 1 base, J shed 4 bases, and the junction held 8 bases outside the gene matches. CDR3 residues: CASSLGGLAGLTGELFF. The CDR3 DNA reads as TGTGCCAGCAGCTTAGGAGGACTAGCAGGGCTCACCGGGGAGCTGTTTTTT.

This clone appeared a few times. The chain couples TRBV7-9 to TRBJ2-7; D ambiguous. The CDR3 is 15 residues long. The germline V and J ends were trimmed by 5 bases and 3 bases, with 17 bases remaining between them. The V gene's germline CDR1 is SEHNR and CDR2 FQNEAQ (reference sequence). DNA for the CDR3: TGTGCCAGCAGCAACCGTCGTTCGAGTCTCTACGAGCAGTACGTC. This codes for CASSNRRSSLYEQYV.

The rearrangement joins TRBV6-6 to TRBJ2-7, with 10 bases identical to TRBD2. V lost 8 bases to trimming and J lost 1 base; unmatched junction nucleotides: 8. The CDR3 is 15 amino acids. The germline CDR1 and CDR2 sequences are MNHNY and SVGAGI (reference sequence). CDR3 residues: CASRHSGGTSYEQYF. The CDR3 DNA reads as TGTGCCAGCCGACATAGCGGGGGGACGTCCTACGAGCAGTACTTC.

V gene TRBV12-5 combines with J gene TRBJ2-1, with D perhaps TRBD1 (6 bases). Germline-derived CDR1 and CDR2 are LGHNT and FRNRAP. This CDR3 region has 12 residues. Trimming removed 9 bases at V and 7 bases at J, with 13 bases between. CDR3: CASRDNRNEQFF. CDR3 bases: TGTGCTAGCCGGGACAATCGGAATGAGCAGTTCTTC.

The gene calls are TRBV29-1 and TRBJ1-2; D not certain. Germline V CDR1 and CDR2: SQVTM, ANQGSEA. Trimming left V 2 bases short and J 4 bases short, with 5 bases between. The CDR3 runs to 11 residues. For the CDR3, the DNA is TGCAGCGTTGAAACCGGCTATGGCTACACCTTC. Protein product: CSVETGYGYTF.

This clone was counted once. The rearrangement uses TRBV28 and TRBJ1-4, with D perhaps TRBD1 (6 bases). This CDR3 has 16 residues. Germline-derived CDR1 and CDR2 are MDHEN and SYDVKM. Trimming removed 5 bases from V and 8 bases from J, with 21 bases in between. In DNA form, the CDR3 reads TGTGCCAGCAGTCTTCTTTTGGGGGGGCGCGTCGAAAAACTGTTTTTT. It translates to CASSLLLGGRVEKLFF.

This clone was detected once. The genes are TRBV5-4 and TRBJ1-1, with D maybe TRBD1 (6 bases). The CDR3 length is 17 residues. Between the trimmed V and J ends, which lost 5 bases and 0 bases, there was a span of 20 bases. Germline V CDR1 and CDR2: SGHNT, YYREEE (reference sequence). CDR3 coding DNA: TGTGCCAGCAGGGACCTGGACAGACAGATAATGAACACTGAAGCTTTCTTT. Protein: CASRDLDRQIMNTEAFF. The full variable domain, in which reference TRBV5-4 and TRBJ1-1 provide the parts outside the CDR3, is ETGVTQSPTHLIKTRGQQVTLRCSSQSGHNTVSWYQQALGQGPQFIFQYYREEENGRGNFPPRFSGLQFPNYSSELNVNALELDDSALYLCASRDLDRQIMNTEAFFGQGTRLTVV.

The chain carries TRBV9 and TRBJ2-3, with TRBD2 as a possible D gene (6 bases). Per germline, CDR1 SGDLS and CDR2 YYNGEE. The CDR3 totals 17 residues. V lost 2 bases to trimming and J lost 4 bases, with 20 bases between them. This chain's CDR3 is CASSVFSSGTGADTQYF. The DNA for the CDR3 is TGTGCCAGCAGCGTTTTTTCTAGTGGGACGGGGGCAGATACGCAGTATTTT.

The chain recombines TRBV7-3 with TRBJ2-3; D gene ambiguous. This CDR3 is 13 amino acids long. V shed 2 bases and J shed 2 bases, with 5 bases lying between them. The germline CDR1 and CDR2 sequences are SGHTA and FQGTGA. The CDR3 spells CASSLHYTDTQYF. The DNA for the CDR3 is TGTGCCAGCAGCTTACACTACACAGATACGCAGTATTTT.

V usage is TRBV3-1 (or the pseudogene TRBV3-2) and J usage is TRBJ1-2, with 10 bases that match TRBD1. Unmatched junction bases numbered 7, after V lost 2 bases and J lost 4 bases. From germline, CDR1 is LGHDT and CDR2 YNNKEL (reference sequence). The CDR3 length is 16 residues. The CDR3 sequence: CASSQIWGQGTYGYTF. CDR3 nucleotide sequence: TGTGCCAGCAGCCAAATTTGGGGACAGGGGACCTATGGCTACACCTTC.

The V and J genes are TRBV4-3 and TRBJ1-2, with D tentatively TRBD1 (5 bases). Germline assignment: CDR1 LGHNA and CDR2 YSLEER. Trimming shortened V by 4 bases and J by 8 bases, and 23 bases separated the two germline ends. The CDR3 runs to 16 residues. CDR3 coding DNA: TGCGCCAGCAGCCCCTCACTCCGGGGGGGAGTGAGAGGCTACACCTTC. It translates to CASSPSLRGGVRGYTF.

V gene TRBV5-1 combines with J gene TRBJ1-1; 8 bases fit TRBD1. Per germline, CDR1 SGHRS and CDR2 YFSETQ. This CDR3 is built from 14 residues. V gave up 6 bases and J gave up 3 bases; unmatched junction bases: 7. The DNA of the CDR3 is TGCGCCAGCACTAACTTACAGGGGGACACTGAAGCTTTCTTT. It yields the protein CASTNLQGDTEAFF.

CDR3 sequence: CASSRLAQETQYF. Written as DNA, the CDR3 is TGTGCCAGCAGTCGGTTGGCCCAAGAGACCCAGTACTTC. This chain connects TRBV6-6 to TRBJ2-5; D gene uncertain. CDR1 is MNHNY and CDR2 is SVGAGI in the germline V gene (reference sequence). Trimming took off 5 bases at V and 1 base at J, with 8 bases between the two ends. CDR3 length: 13 amino acids.

The rearrangement joins TRBV29-1 to TRBJ2-1; 7 positions agree with TRBD2. Germline-derived CDR1 and CDR2 are SQVTM and ANQGSEA. This CDR3 spans 14 amino acids. The V gene end was trimmed by 4 bases and the J gene end by 7 bases; junction bases not matched to a gene: 10. CDR3 sequence: CSVAGGREINEQFF. The CDR3 nucleotides read TGCAGCGTTGCGGGGGGTAGGGAAATTAATGAGCAGTTCTTC.

The rearrangement uses TRBV6-2 or TRBV6-3 and TRBJ2-1; 7 positions agree with TRBD1. From germline, CDR1 is MNHEY and CDR2 SVGEGT. V shed 5 bases and J 0 bases; nucleotides not matched to a gene: 7. This CDR3 contains 16 residues. This chain's CDR3 is CASSHSGQSSYNEQFF. The CDR3 DNA reads TGTGCCAGCAGTCATTCGGGACAGAGCTCCTACAATGAGCAGTTCTTC.

The chain has TRBV9 and TRBJ1-2; D may be TRBD1 (5 bases). Trimming shortened V by 3 bases and J by 2 bases, and 14 bases separated the two germline ends. Germline lookup yields CDR1 SGDLS and CDR2 YYNGEE. The CDR3 sequence is 15 residues long. The CDR3 protein is CASSGDRGSNYGYTF. DNA of the CDR3: TGTGCCAGCAGCGGAGATAGGGGAAGCAACTATGGCTACACCTTC.